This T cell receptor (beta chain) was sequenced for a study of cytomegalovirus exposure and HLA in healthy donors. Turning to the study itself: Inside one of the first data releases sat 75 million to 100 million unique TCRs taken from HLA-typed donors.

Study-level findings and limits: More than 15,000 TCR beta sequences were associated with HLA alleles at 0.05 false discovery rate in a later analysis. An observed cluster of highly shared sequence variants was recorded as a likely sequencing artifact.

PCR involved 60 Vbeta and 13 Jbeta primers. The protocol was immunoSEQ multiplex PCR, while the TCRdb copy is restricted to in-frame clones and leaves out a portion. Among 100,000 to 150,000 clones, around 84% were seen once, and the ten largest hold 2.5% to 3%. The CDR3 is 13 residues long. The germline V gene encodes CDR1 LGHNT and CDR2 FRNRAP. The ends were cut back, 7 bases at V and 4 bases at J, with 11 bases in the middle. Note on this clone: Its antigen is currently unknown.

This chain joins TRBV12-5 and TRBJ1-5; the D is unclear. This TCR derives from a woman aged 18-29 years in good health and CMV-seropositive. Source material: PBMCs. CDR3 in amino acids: CASAAPGNQPQHF. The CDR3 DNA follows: TGTGCTAGTGCCGCTCCGGGAAATCAGCCCCAGCATTTT.